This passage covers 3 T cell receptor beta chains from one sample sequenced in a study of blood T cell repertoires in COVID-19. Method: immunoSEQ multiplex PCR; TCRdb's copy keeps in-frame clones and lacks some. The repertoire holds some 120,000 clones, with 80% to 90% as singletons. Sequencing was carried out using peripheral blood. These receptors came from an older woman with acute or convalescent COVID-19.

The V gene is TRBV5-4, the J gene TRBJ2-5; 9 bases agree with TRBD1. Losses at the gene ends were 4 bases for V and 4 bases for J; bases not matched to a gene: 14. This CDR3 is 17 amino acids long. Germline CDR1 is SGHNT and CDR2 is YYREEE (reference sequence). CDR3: CASSKAGTGIRSETQYF. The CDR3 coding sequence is TGTGCCAGCAGCAAAGCCGGGACAGGGATCAGGTCAGAGACCCAGTACTTC. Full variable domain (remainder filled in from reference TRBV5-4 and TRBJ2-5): ETGVTQSPTHLIKTRGQQVTLRCSSQSGHNTVSWYQQALGQGPQFIFQYYREEENGRGNFPPRFSGLQFPNYSSELNVNALELDDSALYLCASSKAGTGIRSETQYFGPGTRLLVL.

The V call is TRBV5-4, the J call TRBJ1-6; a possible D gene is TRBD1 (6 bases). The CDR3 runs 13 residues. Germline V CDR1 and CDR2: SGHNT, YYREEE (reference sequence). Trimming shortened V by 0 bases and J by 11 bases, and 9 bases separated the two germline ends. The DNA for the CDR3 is TGTGCCAGCAGCTTGGACAGGGTCCCACCCCTCCACTTT. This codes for CASSLDRVPPLHF.

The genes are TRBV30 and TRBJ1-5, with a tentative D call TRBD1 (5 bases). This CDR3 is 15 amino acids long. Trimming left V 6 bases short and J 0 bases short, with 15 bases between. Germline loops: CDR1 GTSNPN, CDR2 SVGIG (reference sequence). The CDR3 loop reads CACRDRDYSNQPQHF. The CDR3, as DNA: TGTGCCTGCCGCGACCGGGACTATAGCAATCAGCCCCAGCATTTT.